This T cell receptor (beta chain) was sequenced in a study of cytomegalovirus exposure and HLA in healthy donors. Notes on this clone: Its antigen is currently unknown. An end of the junction does not agree with germline; a read error may underlie this. Different DNA sequences within this sample yield the same CDR3.

Overall study findings and caveats: The CMV antigen specificity of a few CMV-associated chains was confirmed through in vitro analysis.

At sampling all donors were nominally healthy, likely with unrecorded immune exposures. There are 13 residues in the CDR3. Germline CDR1 reads MDHEN; CDR2 reads SYDVKM. Amplification used 60 Vbeta primers and 13 Jbeta primers. Original processing notes: An analysis performed later counted 74 million or so unique TCR beta chains (roughly 10 million of them shared). Here immunoSEQ multiplex PCR was the method, and the copy in TCRdb shows in-frame clones only, minus some. That table is the source of V, J and clone size, and D and trimming were worked out from the DNA. The sample records about 89,000 clones, roughly three quarters being singletons.

The chain combines TRBV28 with TRBJ2-7; 8 positions match TRBD1. The source of this sequence is a male donor in good health and CMV-seronegative. What was sequenced was PBMCs. CDR3: CASRSTGVIEQYF. The CDR3 bases are TGTGCTAGCAGGTCGACAGGGGTGATCGAGCAGTACTTC.